This T cell receptor beta chain derives from a study of T cells in Graves' hyperthyroidism and ophthalmopathy. Study-wide results and limits: Researchers found most expanded thyroid clonotypes above 0.001 in blood as well.

About this clonotype itself: The antigen is not known.

V lost 3 bases to trimming and J lost 3 bases, with 15 bases between them. The CDR3 runs to 16 residues. From germline, CDR1 is KGHSH and CDR2 LQKENI. Amplification yielded TCR beta CDR3 regions, with RNA transcripts as the source. First-round RT-PCR targeting the TCR CDR3 was performed with the HTBI primer set. TCRdb re-derived calls from the multiplex PCR reads in MiXCR, one entry per CDR3 protein. The sample shows roughly 650,000 distinct CDR3 sequences, more than 15% of them seen only once. Individuals with ophthalmopathy presented a Clinical Activity Score of at least 3, a NOSPECS grade of at least 4 and a duration under 3 months. Any patient presenting with uncontrolled infection, other autoimmune disease, pregnancy or lactation was left out.

The sample comprised blood. This TCR was sampled from a woman in her thirties or forties with Graves' ophthalmopathy. The chain has TRBV18 and TRBJ1-3, with D unclear. The CDR3 sequence is CASSPMDPHGGNTIYF. CDR3 DNA: TGTGCCAGCTCACCTATGGACCCTCACGGTGGAAACACCATATATTTT.